This is a list of T cell receptor beta chains from one sample in a study of T cell clonotyping in hematopoietic cell transplantation. The method was immunoSEQ multiplex PCR; TCRdb's version includes in-frame clones alone and lacks a portion of them. Of about 11,000 clones in the sample, roughly half are singletons; the top ten hold more than 8.5%. The sequencing here drew on PBMCs, taken 30 days after allogeneic stem cell transplant. These receptors all stem from a male patient between 45 and 60 years old who had an allogeneic stem cell transplant from an unrelated donor, so the T cells may come from the graft donor. Some clones in this sample may be carry-over from other donors' samples. The CDR3 runs from the conserved cysteine through the conserved F or W.

TRBJ1-2	TRBV5-6	CASGYPGTGEYGYTF
TRBJ1-2	TRBV28	CASSRGSLMDYTF
TRBJ1-6	TRBV1	CTSSPRPADSPLHF
TRBJ1-5	TRBV19	CASSGSQGPQHF
TRBJ2-5	TRBV5-4	CASSLAGDQETQYF
TRBJ2-7	TRBV29-1	CSVLAGGYEQYF
TRBJ2-1	TRBV30	CAWLHEREQFF
TRBJ2-3	TRBV27	CASSGGDTQYF
TRBJ1-1	TRBV30	CAWTVRDGWNTEAFF
TRBJ2-7	TRBV4-2	CASSQGYVAGVEQYF
TRBJ2-3	TRBV7-7	CASSRGTANTQYF
TRBJ2-3	TRBV30	CAWGRLVTDTQYF
TRBJ2-1	TRBV11-2	CASSRGTGGRNEQFF
TRBJ1-5	TRBV6-5	CASKTSGQPQHF
TRBJ2-2	TRBV6-5	CASSYRTVNTGELFF
TRBJ2-1	TRBV27	CASSPRLAGDTYNEQFF
TRBJ2-5	TRBV19	CASSIKGTETQYF
TRBJ2-7	TRBV9	CASSGGGIGHEQYF
TRBJ1-2	TRBV7-2	CASSLNRANYGYTF